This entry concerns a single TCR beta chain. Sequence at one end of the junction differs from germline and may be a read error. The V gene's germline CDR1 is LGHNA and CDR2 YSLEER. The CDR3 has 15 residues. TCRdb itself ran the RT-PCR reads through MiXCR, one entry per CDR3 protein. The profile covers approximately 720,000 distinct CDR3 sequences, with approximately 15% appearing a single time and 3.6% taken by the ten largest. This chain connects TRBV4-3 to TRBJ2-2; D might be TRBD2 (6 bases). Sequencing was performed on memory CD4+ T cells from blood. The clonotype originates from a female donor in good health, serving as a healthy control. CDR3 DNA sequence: TGCGCCAGCAGCCAAGAGTCGGGGATCGGCGGGGAGCTGTGTTTT. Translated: CASSQESGIGGELCF.